A selection of T cell receptor beta chains follows, all from one sample in a study of T cells after posttransplantation cyclophosphamide. Generated by immunoSEQ multiplex PCR, the TCRdb table keeps only in-frame clones and is missing some. Among about 15,000 clones listed, over 80% were seen once. The sequenced material came from memory CD4+ T cells sorted from PBMCs. These receptors came from a man over 45 in good health, CMV-negative, and a related stem cell transplant donor. Both conserved end residues are part of each CDR3. The order of the fields is V gene, clone size, J gene, D gene, CDR3 length, CDR3 protein, CDR3 DNA. The D gene is left open where the match is weak. Clone size is not always given. Where it is, it says once, few, many or a class for expanded clones.

TRBV11-3,NA,TRBJ2-5,TRBD1,15,CASSPGQGAWETQYF,TGTGCCAGCAGCCCGGGACAGGGGGCGTGGGAGACCCAGTACTTC
TRBV10-3,NA,TRBJ1-2,NA,11,CAISVGDGFTF,TGTGCCATCAGTGTGGGAGACGGCTTTACCTTC
TRBV9,NA,TRBJ2-1,NA,13,CASSPRSNNEQFF,TGTGCCAGCAGCCCGAGAAGTAACAATGAGCAGTTCTTC
TRBV7-3,NA,TRBJ1-1,NA,13,CASSLTGNTEAFF,TGTGCCAGCAGCTTAACGGGCAACACTGAAGCTTTCTTT
TRBV19,NA,TRBJ1-1,TRBD1,12,CATLTGQTEAFF,TGTGCCACCTTGACAGGGCAAACTGAAGCTTTCTTT
TRBV7-9,NA,TRBJ1-6,TRBD1,14,CASSSGTGESPLHF,TGTGCCAGCAGTTCGGGGACAGGGGAGTCCCCCCTCCACTTT
TRBV19,few,TRBJ1-2,TRBD1,13,CASSIRQGEGYTF,TGTGCCAGTAGTATTAGACAGGGTGAAGGCTACACCTTC
TRBV29-1,NA,TRBJ1-1,NA,12,CSVSYQGTEAFF,TGCAGCGTTTCGTACCAGGGGACTGAAGCTTTCTTT
TRBV27,NA,TRBJ1-6,TRBD1,14,CASSITGVNSPLHF,TGTGCCAGCAGCATTACAGGGGTGAATTCACCCCTCCACTTT
TRBV27,NA,TRBJ1-5,TRBD1,16,CASRGGQGITDQPQHF,TGTGCCAGCAGGGGGGGACAGGGAATAACCGATCAGCCCCAGCATTTT
TRBV5-4,NA,TRBJ2-2,NA,15,CASSQGPGDTGELFF,TGTGCCAGCAGCCAAGGGCCGGGGGACACCGGGGAGCTGTTTTTT
TRBV9,NA,TRBJ1-2,NA,18,CASSPGGGRGGFRVGYTF,TGTGCCAGCAGCCCTGGGGGGGGGCGCGGAGGTTTTAGAGTGGGCTACACCTTC
TRBV2,NA,TRBJ1-2,NA,15,CASSEGLGVNYGYTF,TGTGCCAGCAGTGAAGGCCTGGGAGTTAACTATGGCTACACCTTC
TRBV9,NA,TRBJ2-6,NA,20,CASSVKRPGHVDSGANVLTF,TGTGCCAGCAGCGTAAAACGACCGGGACACGTCGACTCTGGGGCCAACGTCCTGACTTTC
TRBV2,NA,TRBJ1-1,TRBD1,13,CASNWDRGTEAFF,TGTGCCAGCAATTGGGACAGGGGAACTGAAGCTTTCTTT
TRBV28,NA,TRBJ2-7,TRBD2,16,CASSSPAGGTSYEQYF,TGTGCCAGCAGTTCTCCGGCGGGGGGTACTTCCTACGAGCAGTACTTC
TRBV5-4,NA,TRBJ2-7,TRBD1,13,CASSPGQNYEQYF,TGTGCCAGCAGCCCGGGACAGAACTACGAGCAGTACTTC
TRBV5-4,NA,TRBJ2-7,NA,16,CASSAASGRYSYEQYF,TGTGCCAGCAGCGCGGCATCAGGGAGGTACTCCTACGAGCAGTACTTC
TRBV7-6,NA,TRBJ2-6,TRBD1,18,CASSLTGTGGWGANVLTF,TGTGCCAGCAGCTTGACCGGGACAGGGGGGTGGGGGGCCAACGTCCTGACTTTC
TRBV9,once,TRBJ2-1,NA,17,CASSVVGDSGYYNEQFF,TGTGCCAGCAGCGTAGTGGGGGACTCAGGTTACTACAATGAGCAGTTCTTC
TRBV18,NA,TRBJ1-2,NA,11,CASSPPGGVHF,TGTGCCAGCTCACCGCCGGGAGGGGTTCACTTC
TRBV7-8,NA,TRBJ2-7,TRBD2,15,CASSLAPAGDYEQYF,TGTGCCAGCAGCTTAGCCCCAGCGGGGGACTACGAGCAGTACTTC
TRBV7-9,NA,TRBJ2-7,NA,17,CASSLRNTGNTRYEQYF,TGTGCCAGCAGCTTAAGGAACACAGGTAACACTCGCTACGAGCAGTACTTC
TRBV5-1,NA,TRBJ1-4,NA,16,CASSVIPGHTNEKLFF,TGCGCCAGCAGCGTGATACCGGGACACACAAATGAAAAACTGTTTTTT
TRBV30,NA,TRBJ2-5,NA,13,CAWSVGVRETQYF,TGTGCCTGGAGCGTGGGAGTAAGAGAGACCCAGTACTTC
TRBV28,NA,TRBJ1-2,NA,15,CASSFQGSGNYGYTF,TGTGCCAGCAGTTTTCAGGGGAGTGGGAACTATGGCTACACCTTC
TRBV7-9,NA,TRBJ2-1,TRBD2,16,CASSLKSGSGGNEQFF,TGTGCCAGCAGCTTAAAGAGCGGGAGCGGGGGAAATGAGCAGTTCTTC
TRBV10-3,NA,TRBJ2-1,TRBD1,14,CATSGTGGRDEQFF,TGTGCCACTTCCGGGACAGGGGGCCGCGATGAGCAGTTCTTC
TRBV29-1,NA,TRBJ2-1,NA,13,CSAHKTQTNEQFF,TGCAGCGCTCACAAGACTCAGACCAATGAGCAGTTCTTC
TRBV2,NA,TRBJ1-4,NA,16,CASSPRGGEVNEKLFF,TGTGCCAGCAGTCCCCGTGGGGGGGAGGTTAATGAAAAACTGTTTTTT
TRBV6-5,NA,TRBJ2-5,TRBD2,14,CASRSGTTQETQYF,TGTGCCAGCAGGTCCGGGACTACACAAGAGACCCAGTACTTC
TRBV4-3,NA,TRBJ1-4,NA,14,CASSPRELSEKLFF,TGCGCCAGCAGCCCGCGGGAGCTTAGTGAAAAACTGTTTTTT
TRBV7-9,few,TRBJ1-1,TRBD1,16,CASSLPLGTGGAEAFF,TGTGCCAGCAGCTTGCCTTTAGGGACAGGAGGGGCTGAAGCTTTCTTT
TRBV5-1,NA,TRBJ2-3,TRBD1,14,CASSRQGLGDTQYF,TGCGCCAGCAGCCGACAGGGCCTAGGGGATACGCAGTATTTT
TRBV7-8,once,TRBJ1-3,NA,15,CASSLFAGSGNTIYF,TGTGCCAGCAGCTTATTTGCGGGCTCTGGAAACACCATATATTTT
TRBV7-9,few,TRBJ2-1,TRBD2,17,CASSLGAGLSSYNEQFF,TGTGCCAGCAGCTTGGGAGCGGGGCTTAGCTCCTACAATGAGCAGTTCTTC
TRBV15,NA,TRBJ2-1,TRBD2,18,CATSRPRVGTSGHNEQFF,TGTGCCACCAGCAGACCCAGGGTGGGGACTAGCGGCCACAATGAGCAGTTCTTC
TRBV10-3,NA,TRBJ2-5,TRBD2,15,CATSEAGAYQETQYF,TGTGCCACCTCCGAAGCGGGGGCGTACCAAGAGACCCAGTACTTC
TRBV2,NA,TRBJ2-7,NA,12,CASRRITYEQYF,TGTGCCAGCAGGAGGATAACCTACGAGCAGTACTTC
TRBV18,NA,TRBJ1-2,NA,16,CASSPPFGRDNYGYTF,TGTGCCAGCTCACCACCTTTTGGCAGGGATAACTATGGCTACACCTTC
TRBV6-1,few,TRBJ1-5,TRBD1,15,CASTVGQGGGQPQHF,TGTGCCAGCACGGTAGGACAGGGCGGGGGTCAGCCCCAGCATTTT
TRBV18,NA,TRBJ1-1,NA,11,CASSPNREAFF,TGTGCCAGCTCACCGAACAGGGAAGCTTTCTTT
TRBV18,NA,TRBJ1-1,TRBD1,16,CASSPSGQGRDTEAFF,TGTGCCAGCTCACCCTCTGGACAGGGAAGGGATACTGAAGCTTTCTTT
TRBV7-9,once,TRBJ2-7,NA,13,CASSPNGKYEQYF,TGTGCCAGCAGCCCCAACGGGAAGTACGAGCAGTACTTC
TRBV6-5,NA,TRBJ2-1,NA,13,CASSRLGDAEQFF,TGTGCCAGCAGCCGACTAGGGGATGCTGAGCAGTTCTTC
TRBV5-1,NA,TRBJ1-5,NA,13,CASEVWVGQPQHF,TGCGCCAGCGAGGTCTGGGTGGGTCAGCCCCAGCATTTT
TRBV11-2,NA,TRBJ1-2,NA,13,CASSPDVNYGYTF,TGTGCCAGCAGCCCAGATGTGAACTATGGCTACACCTTC
TRBV2,NA,TRBJ2-3,NA,15,CASETGGRNTDTQYF,TGTGCCAGCGAAACCGGGGGGCGAAACACAGATACGCAGTATTTT
TRBV4-2,NA,TRBJ2-2,TRBD2,18,CASSQATSGSSNTGELFF,TGTGCCAGCAGCCAAGCGACTAGCGGGAGTTCGAACACCGGGGAGCTGTTTTTT
TRBV7-2,NA,TRBJ2-3,TRBD2,16,CASSTRAGGSTDTQYF,TGTGCCAGCAGCACCCGAGCGGGGGGGTCCACAGATACGCAGTATTTT
TRBV7-9,NA,TRBJ2-2,NA,12,CASRIDTGELFF,TGTGCCAGCAGAATAGACACCGGGGAGCTGTTTTTT
TRBV2,NA,TRBJ2-5,TRBD2,15,CASGNEAGGSGTQYF,TGTGCCAGCGGAAACGAGGCGGGGGGCTCGGGGACCCAGTACTTC
TRBV28,NA,TRBJ1-6,NA,17,CASSLGAGAFRGSPLHF,TGTGCCAGCAGTTTGGGGGCGGGGGCCTTCAGAGGTTCACCCCTCCACTTT
TRBV9,NA,TRBJ2-7,NA,14,CASSVYDSSYEQYF,TGTGCCAGCAGCGTATATGACTCATCCTACGAGCAGTACTTC
TRBV6-5,NA,TRBJ2-3,NA,13,CASGLPRSDTQYF,TGTGCCAGCGGACTACCTCGTTCAGATACGCAGTATTTT
TRBV7-2,NA,TRBJ2-6,NA,15,CASSLGRAGANVLTF,TGTGCCAGCAGCTTAGGCAGGGCTGGGGCCAACGTCCTGACTTTC
TRBV7-3,NA,TRBJ2-1,TRBD1,15,CASSLGTGAFNEQFF,TGTGCCAGCAGCTTAGGGACAGGGGCATTCAATGAGCAGTTCTTC
TRBV6-6,NA,TRBJ2-2,NA,16,CASSPGASRGTGELFF,TGTGCCAGCAGCCCCGGAGCTTCCCGGGGAACCGGGGAGCTGTTTTTT
TRBV5-1,few,TRBJ2-5,TRBD2,16,CASSLQSGNGQETQYF,TGCGCCAGCAGCTTACAAAGCGGGAATGGGCAAGAGACCCAGTACTTC
TRBV5-4,NA,TRBJ1-2,NA,12,CASSLKAGGYTF,TGTGCCAGCAGCTTGAAGGCAGGTGGCTACACCTTC